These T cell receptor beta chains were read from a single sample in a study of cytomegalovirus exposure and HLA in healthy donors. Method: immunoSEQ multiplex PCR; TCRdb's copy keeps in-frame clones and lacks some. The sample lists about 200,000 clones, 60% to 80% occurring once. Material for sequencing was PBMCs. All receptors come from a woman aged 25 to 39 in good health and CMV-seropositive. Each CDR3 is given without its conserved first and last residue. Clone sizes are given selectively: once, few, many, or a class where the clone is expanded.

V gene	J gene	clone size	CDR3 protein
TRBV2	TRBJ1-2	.	ASSESIAGTAGYGYT
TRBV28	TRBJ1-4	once	ASTGQGKLF
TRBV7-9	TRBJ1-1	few	ASSACTGSCTEAF
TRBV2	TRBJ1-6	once	ASSIQSSYNSPLH
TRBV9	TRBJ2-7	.	ASSSGTGTFYEQY
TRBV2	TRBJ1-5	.	ASSEVGGNDQPQH
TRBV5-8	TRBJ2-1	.	ASSPGWMMMEQF
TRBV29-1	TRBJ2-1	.	SVAASSLSYNEQF
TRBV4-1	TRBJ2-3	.	ASSLRPGSIVEVFTDTQY
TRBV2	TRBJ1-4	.	ASSITGVTNEKLF
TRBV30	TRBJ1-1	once	AWSVRGGQKAF
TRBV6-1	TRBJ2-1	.	ASSEMERWDNEQF
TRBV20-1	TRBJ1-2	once	SASGLPGYT
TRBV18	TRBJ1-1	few	ASSLGQTNTEAF